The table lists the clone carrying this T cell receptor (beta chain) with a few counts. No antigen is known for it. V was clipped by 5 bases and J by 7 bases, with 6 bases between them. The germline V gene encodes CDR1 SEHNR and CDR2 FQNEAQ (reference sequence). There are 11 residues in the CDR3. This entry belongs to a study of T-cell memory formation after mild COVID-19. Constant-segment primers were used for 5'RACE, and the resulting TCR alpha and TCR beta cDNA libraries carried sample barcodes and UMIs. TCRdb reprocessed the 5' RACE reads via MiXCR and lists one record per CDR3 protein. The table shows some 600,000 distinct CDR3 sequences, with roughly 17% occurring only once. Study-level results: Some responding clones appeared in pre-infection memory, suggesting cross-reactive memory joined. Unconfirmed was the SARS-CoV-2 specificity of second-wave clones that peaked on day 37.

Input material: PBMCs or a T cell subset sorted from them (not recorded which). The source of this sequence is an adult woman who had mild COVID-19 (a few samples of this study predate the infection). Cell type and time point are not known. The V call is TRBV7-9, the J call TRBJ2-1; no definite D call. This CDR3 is CASSDRNEQFF. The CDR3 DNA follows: TGTGCCAGCAGCGATAGAAATGAGCAGTTCTTC.